This T cell receptor beta chain was recovered during a study of spatial heterogeneity in lung cancer. Study information: Averaged across combinations, each unique TCR and UMI pairing appeared more than ten times in raw reads, which were uncorrected.

Study-wide results and caveats: At tumor resection, ubiquitous expanded TCRs were detected in blood more often than later.

As to time point: sample taken at primary tumor resection. From the 5' RACE reads, TCRdb called clonotypes with MiXCR, one entry per CDR3 protein. The sample carries 40,000 to 55,000 distinct CDR3 sequences, roughly 13% recorded once. This clonotype was seen repeatedly, ten times or more. Its cognate antigen is unknown. This CDR3 region has 16 residues. Unmatched junction bases numbered 16, after V lost 6 bases and J lost 6 bases. The germline gives CDR1 DFQATT, CDR2 SNEGSKA (reference sequence). This TCR came from a male donor with early-stage non-small cell lung cancer. The specimen was PBMCs, collected at surgery. The V gene is TRBV20-1, the J gene TRBJ2-1; TRBD1 agrees at 8 bases. DNA of the CDR3: TGCAGTGCCCCTGACAGGGGTCAGACCGGGGGCAATGAGCAGTTCTTC. Protein: CSAPDRGQTGGNEQFF.